Here is one T cell receptor beta chain with its context. Its antigen is unidentified. This specimen includes other DNA sequences encoding the same CDR3. The PCR made use of 60 Vbeta and 13 Jbeta primers. Profiled with immunoSEQ multiplex PCR; TCRdb holds only in-frame clones, not every one. This table holds around 160,000 clones, roughly 79% found once. This specimen belongs to a study of cytomegalovirus exposure and HLA in healthy donors. Study conclusions and caveats: A further, later analysis showed that HLA-associated TCR beta chains (compared with equally common others) were more clonally expanded.

The V gene's germline CDR1 is SQVTM and CDR2 ANQGSEA. CDR3 length: 13 residues. V gave up 6 bases and J gave up 3 bases; unmatched junction bases: 4. The TCR comes from a male donor in good health and CMV-seropositive. The chain is built from TRBV29-1 and TRBJ1-2; 10 bases agree with TRBD1. Sample: PBMCs. The CDR3 DNA sequence: TGCAGCGTGGGACAGGGGAGGGACTATGGCTACACCTTC. Amino acid sequence: CSVGQGRDYGYTF.